Below, one TCR beta chain is given with its context. Time point noted: new active TB diagnosis, blood taken before or within 7 days of starting treatment. This sample is part of a study of T cells in tuberculosis. Measured with immunoSEQ multiplex PCR; TCRdb has only the in-frame clones, and not every one. This table holds 30,000 or so clones, about 84% found once. Sequenced here: PBMCs, sampled at tuberculosis diagnosis. The clonotype was recovered from an adult with tuberculosis.

The CDR3 sequence: CASSLLSASGNTIYF. The CDR3 DNA reads as TGTGCCAGCAGCTTATTGAGCGCCTCTGGAAACACCATATATTTT. The chain joins TRBV11-2 to TRBJ1-3; D gene unclear. The CDR3 covers 15 residues. Germline CDR1 SGHAT, CDR2 FQNNGV. Trimming took off 2 bases at V and 0 bases at J, with 8 bases between the two ends.